Listed below are T cell receptor beta chains from one sample, sequenced in a study of CD8 T cells in ankylosing spondylitis. TCRdb recomputed calls from the 5' RACE reads with MiXCR, one row per CDR3 protein. The sample includes hundreds of thousands of distinct CDR3 sequences, 12% of them seen just once. The material sequenced was blood, either unsorted or a sorted T cell fraction (not recorded which). The receptors here all came from a male donor with ankylosing spondylitis. Each CDR3 is given with its conserved first and last residue. Each record gives: D gene, clone size, J gene, V gene, CDR3 protein, CDR3 DNA. The D gene is left open where the match is weak. Expanded clones are given a class, and other clones once, few, many or no size at all.

d_gene: TRBD1; abundance: few; j_gene: TRBJ2-3; v_gene: TRBV20-1; CDR3aa: CSARPGQGADVTDTQYF; CDR3nt: TGCAGTGCTAGACCAGGTCAGGGGGCGGACGTCACAGATACGCAGTATTTT
d_gene: TRBD1; abundance: few; j_gene: TRBJ2-7; v_gene: TRBV4-3; CDR3aa: CASSQTVGTGKYEQYF; CDR3nt: TGCGCCAGCAGCCAGACGGTCGGGACAGGAAAGTACGAGCAGTACTTC
d_gene: -; abundance: many; j_gene: TRBJ1-6; v_gene: TRBV20-1; CDR3aa: CSALSRFSNSPLHF; CDR3nt: TGCAGTGCCCTGTCTCGGTTTTCTAATTCACCCCTCCACTTT
d_gene: -; abundance: many; j_gene: TRBJ2-3; v_gene: TRBV7-9; CDR3aa: CASSLPQVTDTQYF; CDR3nt: TGTGCCAGCAGCTTGCCCCAGGTCACAGATACGCAGTATTTT
d_gene: -; abundance: -; j_gene: TRBJ2-3; v_gene: TRBV28; CDR3aa: CASSPYIRNTQYF; CDR3nt: TGTGCCAGCAGTCCCTATATCCGGAATACGCAGTATTTT
d_gene: -; abundance: -; j_gene: TRBJ1-2; v_gene: TRBV4-3; CDR3aa: CASSQDYSDTNYGYTF; CDR3nt: TGCGCCAGCAGCCAAGATTATTCCGACACCAACTATGGCTACACCTTC
d_gene: -; abundance: -; j_gene: TRBJ2-7; v_gene: TRBV7-2; CDR3aa: CASSLQVGAYEQYF; CDR3nt: TGTGCCAGCAGCTTACAGGTCGGGGCCTACGAGCAGTACTTC
d_gene: TRBD1; abundance: once; j_gene: TRBJ2-1; v_gene: TRBV28; CDR3aa: CASSAIDRGWENEQFF; CDR3nt: TGTGCCAGCAGTGCAATCGACAGGGGTTGGGAGAATGAGCAGTTCTTC
d_gene: -; abundance: few; j_gene: TRBJ2-7; v_gene: TRBV20-1; CDR3aa: CSASEGSALGDEQYF; CDR3nt: TGCAGTGCTAGTGAGGGGTCGGCCCTCGGCGACGAGCAGTACTTC
d_gene: TRBD1; abundance: few; j_gene: TRBJ2-5; v_gene: TRBV20-1; CDR3aa: CSAGRDSNKETQYF; CDR3nt: TGCAGTGCTGGCCGGGACAGTAATAAAGAGACCCAGTACTTC
d_gene: -; abundance: few; j_gene: TRBJ2-7; v_gene: TRBV20-1; CDR3aa: CSAVSPASLSYEQYF; CDR3nt: TGCAGTGCTGTCTCGCCGGCCAGCCTCTCCTACGAGCAGTACTTC
d_gene: TRBD2; abundance: -; j_gene: TRBJ2-5; v_gene: TRBV12-3/TRBV12-4; CDR3aa: CASSQLGLAPETQYF; CDR3nt: TGTGCCAGCAGTCAACTGGGACTAGCGCCAGAGACCCAGTACTTC
d_gene: TRBD2; abundance: -; j_gene: TRBJ2-7; v_gene: TRBV29-1; CDR3aa: CSARTSAFEQYF; CDR3nt: TGCAGCGCAAGGACTAGCGCATTCGAGCAGTACTTC
d_gene: -; abundance: -; j_gene: TRBJ1-4; v_gene: TRBV5-5; CDR3aa: CASSLISEKLFF; CDR3nt: TGTGCCAGCAGCCTCATCAGTGAAAAACTGTTTTTT
d_gene: TRBD2; abundance: -; j_gene: TRBJ2-4; v_gene: TRBV4-2; CDR3aa: CASSQVLAFFQYF; CDR3nt: TGTGCCAGCAGCCAAGTACTAGCGTTTTTCCAGTACTTC
d_gene: -; abundance: few; j_gene: TRBJ2-7; v_gene: TRBV5-1; CDR3aa: CASSHGASSYEQYF; CDR3nt: TGCGCCAGCAGCCACGGGGCTAGCTCCTACGAGCAGTACTTC
d_gene: -; abundance: many; j_gene: TRBJ2-7; v_gene: TRBV12-3/TRBV12-4; CDR3aa: CASTRSGEQYF; CDR3nt: TGTGCCAGCACCCGATCGGGGGAGCAGTACTTC
d_gene: TRBD1; abundance: few; j_gene: TRBJ2-7; v_gene: TRBV18; CDR3aa: CASSPQEVQGAGEQYF; CDR3nt: TGTGCCAGCTCACCACAAGAGGTGCAGGGGGCGGGAGAGCAGTACTTC
d_gene: TRBD1; abundance: few; j_gene: TRBJ1-2; v_gene: TRBV18; CDR3aa: CASSPRTGGSYGYTF; CDR3nt: TGTGCCAGCTCACCAAGGACAGGAGGAAGCTATGGCTACACCTTC
d_gene: -; abundance: once; j_gene: TRBJ2-2; v_gene: TRBV7-3; CDR3aa: CASSSLQGTGELLF; CDR3nt: TGTGCCAGCAGCTCCCTCCAGGGAACCGGGGAGCTGCTTTTT
d_gene: TRBD1; abundance: -; j_gene: TRBJ1-5; v_gene: TRBV6-1; CDR3aa: CASSPQDRGLGQPQHF; CDR3nt: TGTGCCAGCAGTCCCCAGGACAGGGGGCTGGGGCAGCCCCAGCATTTT
d_gene: TRBD1; abundance: few; j_gene: TRBJ2-7; v_gene: TRBV28; CDR3aa: CASGDRGQNYAYEQYF; CDR3nt: TGTGCCAGCGGTGACAGGGGACAGAATTACGCCTACGAGCAGTACTTC
d_gene: -; abundance: few; j_gene: TRBJ1-3; v_gene: TRBV7-2; CDR3aa: CASSPQALSGNTIYF; CDR3nt: TGTGCCAGCAGCCCACAGGCCCTCTCTGGAAACACCATATATTTT
d_gene: -; abundance: -; j_gene: TRBJ1-6; v_gene: TRBV4-3; CDR3aa: CASSPTGTRYNSPLHF; CDR3nt: TGCGCCAGCAGCCCAACGGGGACACGCTATAATTCACCCCTCCACTTT
d_gene: -; abundance: -; j_gene: TRBJ1-6; v_gene: TRBV5-1; CDR3aa: CASSLLNSYNSPLHF; CDR3nt: TGCGCCAGCAGCTTGCTAAACTCCTATAATTCACCCCTCCACTTT
d_gene: -; abundance: few; j_gene: TRBJ2-7; v_gene: TRBV7-9; CDR3aa: CASSQNPRGVYEQYF; CDR3nt: TGTGCCAGCAGTCAAAATCCAAGAGGGGTCTACGAGCAGTACTTC
d_gene: -; abundance: -; j_gene: TRBJ1-1; v_gene: TRBV7-2; CDR3aa: CASSLIRGDAEAFF; CDR3nt: TGTGCCAGCAGCTTAATACGGGGGGACGCTGAAGCTTTCTTT
d_gene: TRBD1; abundance: few; j_gene: TRBJ1-6; v_gene: TRBV20-1; CDR3aa: CSGLRGRNSPLHF; CDR3nt: TGCAGTGGACTCAGGGGGCGAAATTCACCCCTCCACTTT
d_gene: TRBD2; abundance: many; j_gene: TRBJ2-1; v_gene: TRBV7-9; CDR3aa: CASSLASGDHEQFF; CDR3nt: TGTGCCAGCAGCTTGGCTAGCGGGGATCATGAGCAGTTCTTC
d_gene: -; abundance: few; j_gene: TRBJ2-7; v_gene: TRBV7-9; CDR3aa: CASSLAGQGSEQYF; CDR3nt: TGTGCCAGCAGCTTAGCAGGGCAGGGTTCTGAGCAGTACTTC
d_gene: -; abundance: -; j_gene: TRBJ2-2; v_gene: TRBV7-9; CDR3aa: CASSKEVVTGELFF; CDR3nt: TGTGCCAGCAGCAAGGAGGTCGTCACCGGGGAGCTGTTTTTT